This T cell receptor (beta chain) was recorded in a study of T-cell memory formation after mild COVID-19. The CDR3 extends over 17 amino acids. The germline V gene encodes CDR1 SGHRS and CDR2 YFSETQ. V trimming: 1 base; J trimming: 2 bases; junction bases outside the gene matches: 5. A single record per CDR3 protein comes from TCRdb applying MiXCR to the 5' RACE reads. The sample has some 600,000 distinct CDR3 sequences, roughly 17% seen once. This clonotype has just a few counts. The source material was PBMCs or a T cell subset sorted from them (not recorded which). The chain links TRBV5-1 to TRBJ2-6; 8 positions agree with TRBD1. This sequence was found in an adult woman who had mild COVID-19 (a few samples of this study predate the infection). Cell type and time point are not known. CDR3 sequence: CASSLNSGGAGANVLTF. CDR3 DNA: TGCGCCAGCAGCTTGAACTCAGGGGGCGCTGGGGCCAACGTCCTGACTTTC. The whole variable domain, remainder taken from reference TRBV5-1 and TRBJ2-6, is KAGVTQTPRYLIKTRGQQVTLSCSPISGHRSVSWYQQTPGQGLQFLFEYFSETQRNKGNFPGRFSGRQFSNSRSEMNVSTLELGDSALYLCASSLNSGGAGANVLTFGAGSRLTVL.